These T cell receptor beta chains were read from a single sample in a study of T-cell reconstitution after alpha-beta-depleted transplantation in children. TCRdb independently ran MiXCR on the PCR reads; one entry per CDR3 protein. The sample has some 290,000 distinct CDR3 sequences, 9.9% seen once. The specimen comprised PBMCs from the stem cell graft donor, sampled from the stem cell graft. All receptors derive from a human donor who donated a stem cell graft to a child with SCID. Each CDR3 is given with its conserved first and last residue. The D gene is left open where the match is weak. Size is stated for part of the rows, as once, few or many counts, or as a class when the clone is expanded.

v_gene	j_gene	abundance	d_gene	CDR3nt	CDR3aa
TRBV5-1	TRBJ2-1	-	TRBD1	TGCGCCAGCAACTTGGACCAGGGGGTCGGGGATGAGCAGTTCTTC	CASNLDQGVGDEQFF
TRBV6-1	TRBJ2-4	-	TRBD1	TGTGCCAGCAGCGCCCGGCAGGGGGCTGTCAAAAACATTCAGTACTTC	CASSARQGAVKNIQYF
TRBV5-1	TRBJ1-4	-	-	TGCGCCAGCAGCTTTTGGTCCACATCTAATGAAAAACTGTTTTTT	CASSFWSTSNEKLFF
TRBV2	TRBJ2-3	-	-	TGTGCCAGCAGTGGACCGGGGAGCACAGATACGCAGTATTTT	CASSGPGSTDTQYF
TRBV9	TRBJ1-2	few	TRBD1	TGTGCCAGCAGCGTAGGGACAGGGGGTGGTGGCTACACCTTC	CASSVGTGGGGYTF
TRBV5-6	TRBJ2-6	-	-	TGTGCCAGCAGCTTGGGACTTTTCCCTCCCCAAGGGGCCAACGTCCTGACTTTC	CASSLGLFPPQGANVLTF
TRBV12-3/TRBV12-4	TRBJ1-1	few	-	TGTGCCAGCAGCTCGGGACCTTCAGAAGCTTTCTTT	CASSSGPSEAFF
TRBV6-5	TRBJ2-5	-	-	-	CASSYTVAAQETQYF
TRBV5-1	TRBJ1-1	few	-	TGCGCCAGCAGCTTACGCCCCGGGACACAGAACACTGAAGCTTTCTTT	CASSLRPGTQNTEAFF
TRBV11-2	TRBJ2-1	-	-	TGTGCCAGCAGCTTAGATCGGAACGCTTTGGACCATGAGCAGTTCTTC	CASSLDRNALDHEQFF
TRBV10-1	TRBJ2-1	few	-	TGCGCCAGCAGTGAGAAGCTCAACAATGAGCAGTTCTTC	CASSEKLNNEQFF
TRBV5-1	TRBJ2-2	-	-	TGCGCCAGCAGCTTTATCGCAGGGACCACCGGGGAGCTGTTTTTT	CASSFIAGTTGELFF